This TCR beta chain was obtained from a study of T cell clones after liver transplantation. Study at large: A pre-transplant mixed lymphocyte reaction with TCRbeta sequencing defined graft-donor-reactive clones followed in post-transplant blood. Standard immunosuppression, with no induction, continued until 12-24 months after transplant. Tolerance: complete withdrawal held at least one year, liver enzymes staying within twice normal.

Sequencing was performed with immunoSEQ multiplex PCR; in TCRdb, only in-frame clones are kept and a portion is missing. This table holds some 110,000 clones, about nine tenths found once. The CDR3 is made up of 15 amino acids. Germline assignment: CDR1 MNHNS and CDR2 SASEGT. V was pared by 2 bases and J by 0 bases, with 8 bases between. Study-wide results and limits: Donor-reactive sequences fell more than third party-reactive ones, suggesting partial deletion.

Points on this clone: The antigen remains undetermined.

The genes are TRBV6-1 and TRBJ1-5; no reliable D call. Sequences were derived from CD4+ T cells from blood, sampled 12 months after liver transplant. This clonotype was obtained from a human patient who received a liver transplant. Some of these T cells may belong to the graft donor. The CDR3 nucleotides are TGTGCCAGCAGTGAAAGACCGGTTAGCAATCAGCCCCAGCATTTT. It encodes CASSERPVSNQPQHF.